Detailed here is one TCR beta chain. The antigen remains undetermined. The CDR3 sequence is 16 residues long. TCRdb re-derived calls from the 5' RACE reads in MiXCR, one entry per CDR3 protein. Of 1.5 million to 2 million distinct CDR3 sequences in the sample, roughly 35% were seen once. This entry comes from a study of identical twins. Study-wide results and limits: Conclusions leaned on cross-sectional statistical analysis and did not track the same donors over time.

This clonotype was obtained from a newborn girl in good health. This chain joins TRBV21-1 and TRBJ2-2; the table assigns TRBD1, which was not confirmed against the DNA. TRBV21-1 is described as a pseudogene. Sequenced sample: cord blood. The CDR3 DNA reads TGTGCCAGCAGCAAACCGGGGACAGGAAACACCGGGGAGCTGTTTTTT. This codes for CASSKPGTGNTGELFF.